This TCR beta chain appears in the sequencing data of a study of cytomegalovirus exposure and HLA in healthy donors. Study-level points and caveats: Segments of the TCR beta V type were, in most cases, productive about 90% or about 30% of the time in an earlier analysis. A cluster of highly shared sequence variants was likely a sequencing artifact.

This clone appeared a single time. Its antigen is undetermined. PCR employed 60 Vbeta and 13 Jbeta primers. Profiling relied on immunoSEQ multiplex PCR, and the TCRdb table lists in-frame clones only, not all of them. This sample has 110,000 to 150,000 clones, with roughly 72% found just once. CDR1 is ENHRY and CDR2 is SYGVKD in the germline V gene. This CDR3 has 15 amino acids. V was pared by 7 bases and J by 1 base, with 15 bases between. The sequence was obtained from a man aged 35 to 55 in good health and CMV-seronegative. Input material: PBMCs. The V and J genes are TRBV10-3 and TRBJ2-3; possibly TRBD2 for D (6 bases). CDR3 nucleotide sequence: TGTGCCATCAAGGGAGAGCGGGCGGGCACAGATACGCAGTATTTT. It is translated as CAIKGERAGTDTQYF.